A single sample gave rise to the 15 T cell receptor beta chains below, sequenced in a study of cytomegalovirus exposure and HLA in healthy donors. Vbeta (60) and Jbeta (13) primers were used in the PCR. The data were produced by immunoSEQ multiplex PCR, yet TCRdb's version contains in-frame clones alone and is incomplete. The sample consists of 100,000 to 150,000 clones, 60% to 80% of them appearing once. Sequencing was carried out using PBMCs. These receptors came from a female donor in good health and CMV-seronegative.

This rearrangement joins TRBV2 to TRBJ2-7; TRBD2 is a possible D gene (7 bases). Germline V lookup: CDR1 SNHLY, CDR2 FYNNEI. Between the trimmed V and J ends, which lost 7 bases and 0 bases, there was a span of 13 bases. CDR3 length equals 14 residues. CDR3 bases: TGTGCCAGCAAAAGGGGGGGCAACTCCTACGAGCAGTACTTC. As protein: CASKRGGNSYEQYF.

V usage is TRBV5-4 and J usage is TRBJ1-5; no definite D call. The germline V and J ends were trimmed by 2 bases and 4 bases, with 10 bases remaining between them. The germline V gene encodes CDR1 SGHNT and CDR2 YYREEE (reference sequence). This CDR3 spans 14 amino acids. As DNA, the CDR3 is TGTGCCAGCAGCTTAGGGCGGGAGAATCAGCCCCAGCATTTT. This codes for CASSLGRENQPQHF.

The genes are TRBV7-2 and TRBJ2-7; 9 nucleotides line up with TRBD1. The CDR3 is made up of 14 amino acids. Germline CDR1 reads SGHTA; CDR2 reads FQGNSA. V was pared by 5 bases and J by 4 bases, with 6 bases of the junction left unmatched. CDR3: CASSLWDRAYEQYF. Here the CDR3 DNA reads TGTGCCAGCAGCCTTTGGGACAGGGCGTACGAGCAGTACTTC.

This clone was detected once. CDR3 nucleotide sequence: TGTGCCAGCAGTTCATCCCAGGGGGCGCGAGGAAACACCATATATTTT. Its translation: CASSSSQGARGNTIYF. The V call is TRBV27, the J call TRBJ1-3; 8 nucleotides match TRBD1. This CDR3 is built from 16 residues. Germline V lookup: CDR1 MNHEY, CDR2 SMNVEV (reference sequence). The V segment lost 4 bases and the J segment 4 bases; nucleotides outside the gene matches: 9.

The rearrangement links TRBV7-9 to TRBJ1-2; possible D gene TRBD1, 6 bases. The germline V gene has CDR1 SEHNR and CDR2 FQNEAQ (reference sequence). V shed 4 bases and J shed 5 bases, with 14 bases lying between them. The CDR3 covers 14 residues. This chain's CDR3 is CASSSTARGYGYTF. CDR3 DNA: TGTGCCAGCAGCTCGACTGCGAGGGGGTATGGCTACACCTTC.

The V and J genes are TRBV27 and TRBJ2-5; 14 bases agree with TRBD2. J lost 4 bases, V lost 5 bases, and 12 bases had no gene match. Germline V CDR1 and CDR2: MNHEY, SMNVEV (reference sequence). This CDR3 comprises 18 residues. The CDR3 loop is CASSPVPGLAGDGETQYF. CDR3 nucleotides: TGTGCCAGCAGTCCAGTCCCGGGACTAGCGGGAGATGGAGAGACCCAGTACTTC.

The chain combines TRBV28 with TRBJ2-7; D may be TRBD2 (5 bases). V gave up 7 bases and J gave up 3 bases, with 16 bases separating them. CDR1 is MDHEN and CDR2 is SYDVKM in the germline V gene. This CDR3 has 14 amino acids. Here the CDR3 DNA reads TGTGCCAGCACCCCCCCCGGGGATGGCTACGAGCAGTACTTC. Protein sequence: CASTPPGDGYEQYF.

The chain joins TRBV29-1 to TRBJ1-2, with 7 bases aligning to TRBD1. Germline assignment: CDR1 SQVTM and CDR2 ANQGSEA. This CDR3 spans 13 amino acids. V lost 2 bases, J lost 4 bases, and 4 bases stayed unmatched. As DNA, the CDR3 is TGCAGCGTTGAACTAGGGGGCAGCTATGGCTACACCTTC. This codes for CSVELGGSYGYTF.

The chain joins TRBV9 to TRBJ2-7, with 9 positions matching TRBD2. Trimming at V came to 3 bases and at J to 0 bases, leaving 4 bases not matched to a gene. CDR1 is SGDLS and CDR2 is YYNGEE in the germline V gene. The CDR3 runs to 15 residues. CDR3 protein: CASSAGLADSYEQYF. The CDR3 DNA reads TGTGCCAGCAGCGCGGGACTAGCTGACTCCTACGAGCAGTACTTC.

The gene calls are TRBV25-1 and TRBJ2-3; D not resolved. The CDR3 extends over 13 amino acids. The V gene lost 0 bases and the J gene lost 2 bases, with 3 bases spanning the gap. Germline CDR1 MGHDK, CDR2 SYGVNS. The CDR3: CASSEYNTDTQYF. The CDR3 DNA reads as TGTGCCAGCAGTGAATATAACACAGATACGCAGTATTTT.

The V and J genes are TRBV30 and TRBJ1-2; D gene uncertain. The V end was cut by 3 bases, the J end by 4 bases, with 24 bases between. This CDR3 spans 17 amino acids. CDR1 GTSNPN and CDR2 SVGIG come from the germline V gene (reference sequence). The CDR3 nucleotides are TGTGCCTGGAGCCATGGCCCGAATTTATTTACCCTCTATGGCTACACCTTC. Its protein is CAWSHGPNLFTLYGYTF.

The gene calls are TRBV5-1 and TRBJ2-1; the match to TRBD2 covers 11 bases. The CDR3 runs 16 residues. V lost 2 bases and J lost 2; bases outside the gene matches: 3. CDR1 is SGHRS, CDR2 YFSETQ, per germline. This chain's CDR3 is CASSLTSGRPYNEQFF. The DNA of the CDR3 is TGCGCCAGCAGCTTAACTAGCGGGAGACCCTACAATGAGCAGTTCTTC. Together with reference TRBV5-1 and TRBJ2-1, the CDR3 gives the full variable domain: KAGVTQTPRYLIKTRGQQVTLSCSPISGHRSVSWYQQTPGQGLQFLFEYFSETQRNKGNFPGRFSGRQFSNSRSEMNVSTLELGDSALYLCASSLTSGRPYNEQFFGPGTRLTVL.

The CDR3 DNA reads as TGTGCCATCAGTCTAGGGGGGACTAGCGGGAGCAATGAGCAGTTCTTC. This sequence encodes CAISLGGTSGSNEQFF. V gene TRBV10-3 combines with J gene TRBJ2-1; 14 bases are a match to TRBD2. The CDR3 extends over 16 amino acids. Germline V gene sequence: CDR1 ENHRY, CDR2 SYGVKD. V trimming: 5 bases; J trimming: 6 bases; junction bases outside the gene matches: 6.

The chain joins TRBV6-1 to TRBJ2-5; 10 positions match TRBD1. The CDR3 is made up of 15 amino acids. V was pared by 4 bases and J by 0 bases, with 2 bases of the junction left unmatched. Per the germline V gene, CDR1 is MNHNS and CDR2 is SASEGT. CDR3 region: CASSGGQGYQETQYF. CDR3 bases: TGTGCCAGCAGTGGGGGACAGGGGTACCAAGAGACCCAGTACTTC.

The gene calls are TRBV7-2 and TRBJ2-1, with 7 bases fitting TRBD2. Looked up from germline, CDR1 is SGHTA and CDR2 is FQGNSA. The CDR3 covers 15 residues. With V trimmed by 2 bases and J by 4 bases, 5 bases remained unmatched. CDR3 nucleotide sequence: TGTGCCAGCAGCTTACGCGGGAGTACTTACAATGAGCAGTTCTTC. It is translated as CASSLRGSTYNEQFF.